This T cell receptor beta chain originates from a study of HIV-infected patients and healthy controls. Study observations and caveats: Compared with controls, mean Gini indices were significantly raised in HIV-infected repertoires, possibly indicating oligoclonality.

All unsorted peripheral T cells were captured because whole blood was used without fractionation. Enrolled donors were untreated HIV-infected adults about to begin antiretroviral therapy. Germline V lookup: CDR1 SGHTA, CDR2 FQGNSA. This CDR3 spans 15 amino acids. V shed 3 bases, J shed 5 bases, and the junction held 5 bases outside the gene matches. By share, this clonotype ranks as medium-sized. Its antigen is undetermined. Alpha and beta constant-region primers primed reverse transcription of 400 to 500 ng RNA. Alpha and beta chain libraries were made separately by chain-specific third strand synthesis with multiplexing indices. The SP2 site served as the priming point for second strand synthesis. A 12-nucleotide barcode per molecule came from two concatenated random hexamers added pre-amplification. TCRdb re-called the 5' RACE reads through MiXCR, storing one row per CDR3 protein. Of about 4,400 distinct CDR3 sequences listed, 7.5% to 9% were seen once; the top ten hold around 27%.

The sample here was blood, taken before antiretroviral therapy. The chain is built from TRBV7-2 and TRBJ2-1; 9 bases map to TRBD2. This TCR derives from an adult with HIV infection. CDR3 loop: CASSFSSGINNEQFF. In nucleotides, the CDR3 is TGTGCCAGCAGCTTTTCTAGCGGGATCAACAATGAGCAGTTCTTC. Filled out from reference TRBV7-2 and TRBJ2-1, the complete variable domain reads GAGVSQSPSNKVTEKGKDVELRCDPISGHTALYWYRQSLGQGLEFLIYFQGNSAPDKSGLPSDRFSAERTGGSVSTLTIQRTQQEDSAVYLCASSFSSGINNEQFFGPGTRLTVL.